The entry below gives a single TCR beta chain sequence along with its context. This clonotype was found a few times. Its antigen remains undetermined. Nothing much larger sits one base from this clone, and base qualities are not available. V is trimmed back by 3 bases and J by 3 bases, and the junction contains 5 bases that no gene match accounts for. The CDR3, cysteine through phenylalanine, is 14 amino acids long. CDR3 DNA only is kept here, 42 bases in frame from base 1. According to the germline V gene (reference sequence), CDR1 reads LGHDT and CDR2 reads YNNKEL. The data originate from a study of blood T cells in healthy people across ages (dated by TCRdb to between 2015 and 2016). A note on the overall study: In model experiments, roughly one uniquely barcoded TCR beta cDNA molecule per two T cells was captured by template switching. Age-related changes in TCR beta repertoire diversity were measured in the study by deep sequencing normalized with unique cDNA molecular identifiers. Four age groups were formed from the donors: young (average 16 years), middle-aged (around 37), aged (62) and long-lived (around 80). To avoid experimental bias, donors of different ages were randomly spread across the sequencing lanes. Using the same blood draw, the study looked at two additional independent replicas of 1 million unique cDNA reads for two donors, one aged 18 to 30 and the other aged 80 or older.

Results the study describes overall, beyond this receptor: The long-lived group showed more naive CD4+ T cells, fewer expanded clones and increased TCR diversity than the aged group, suggesting age selection. Bulk unsorted PBMC profiling prevented conclusive comparison of naive and antigen-experienced compartments. Total diversity estimates from one million sequenced T cells were considered lower bounds and underestimates. Because the CMV infection status of the donors was unknown, age-related changes in expanded clonotypes may potentially have been confounded. As age increased, observed TCR beta diversity per million T cells dropped in a roughly linear way, and a significant reduction was already evident by age around 41. There was a strong correlation between observed TCR beta diversity and the percentage of naive T cells measured by flow cytometry.

The library was produced with 5' RACE. The listed sequencing device is Illumina HiSeq 2500. The second PCR ran for roughly 7 to 12 cycles and used a J-beta primer mix along with a sample-barcoded 5' primer. A unique molecular identifier was introduced onto each TCR beta cDNA molecule by a template-switch 5' adaptor carrying 12 random nucleotides. At least 2.5 million CDR3-containing paired-end reads were obtained from each sample. The Mint cDNA synthesis kit, primed by a TRBC-specific oligonucleotide, was used to synthesize first-strand cDNA from all RNA. Following uracil-DNA glycosylase treatment, all cDNA underwent a first 18-cycle PCR with the universal primers M1SS and BC2_uni_R. As for the original processing: Each sample was normalized by randomly selecting 1 million high-quality reads, each carrying a distinct molecular identifier. Reads with shared molecular identifiers were discarded instead of being binned into consensus sequences. MiTCR, run with a Q25 quality threshold and the strictest error-elimination algorithm, handled CDR3 identification, clonotype clustering and error correction. A nonparametric unseen species model using Euler transformation provided a lower-bound estimate of total TCR beta diversity. TCRdb reworked the public reads: Q25 trimming with fastp, MiXCR clone assembly, productive beta chains retained. A single entry per CDR3 protein holds the most common genes and DNA from its merged rows. The V and J calls and clone size come from TCRdb's table, not from the authors' own analysis. Across this sample there are hundreds of thousands of distinct CDR3 sequences, with around half seen only once. The biggest ten clones account for 25% to 35% of the sample.

The roughly 39 donors, aged roughly 6 to 95 years, were systemically healthy Caucasian individuals from Russia. About 10 milliliters of peripheral blood were collected from each donor into EDTA-treated Vacutainer tubes. Ficoll-Paque density-gradient centrifugation was used to isolate PBMCs, with at least 6.5 million per sample. Trizol reagent was used to extract total RNA from the PBMCs, yielding at least 6 micrograms per sample. For every donor, an aliquot of PBMCs went through flow cytometry to measure the percentages of naive CD45RAhigh/CD27high T cells. What was sequenced was blood. Recombination joined TRBV3-1 with TRBJ2-7; a stretch of 7 junction bases matches TRBD2. The TCR sequence derives from an older woman in good health. The CDR3 region reads CASSQYAGDYEQYF. The DNA sequence is given as TGTGCCAGCAGCCAGTACGCGGGAGACTACGAGCAGTACTTC.